One and the same sample provided the 2 T cell receptor beta chains below, sequenced in a study of spatial heterogeneity in lung cancer. The sample's time point: sample taken at primary tumor resection. Sequencing of whole RNA from tumor, nontumor lung or frozen PBMC involved no sorting. TCRdb reanalysed the 5' RACE reads using MiXCR and keeps one entry per CDR3 protein. The sample contains several thousand distinct CDR3 sequences, roughly 40% of which appear only once. Specimen: PBMCs, collected at surgery. These receptors were collected from a male donor with early-stage non-small cell lung cancer.

The V and J genes are TRBV20-1 and TRBJ2-1, with D maybe TRBD2 (5 bases). CDR1 and CDR2 (germline): DFQATT, SNEGSKA (reference sequence). The CDR3 has 12 amino acids. The V gene lost 1 base and the J gene lost 8 bases, with 9 bases spanning the gap. The chain's CDR3 is CSARGGDYEQFF. The DNA of the CDR3 is TGCAGTGCTAGAGGGGGAGACTATGAGCAGTTCTTC.

The chain recombines TRBV4-3 with TRBJ2-5, with 7 nucleotides matching TRBD2. V lost 1 base and J lost 4; bases outside the gene matches: 3. There are 14 residues in the CDR3. Germline CDR1 reads LGHNA; CDR2 reads YSLEER. The CDR3 DNA reads as TGCGCCAGCAGCCAAGTGGGACTAATAGAGACCCAGTACTTC. This translates into CASSQVGLIETQYF.